Listed here is a single T cell receptor (beta chain). The data are from a study of CD8 T cells in Susac syndrome. The healthy controls were matched to patients by age and sex. Roughly 0.45 to 1 ug RNA was reverse transcribed with random hexamers. The immunoSEQ assay covered 54 Vbeta and 13 Jbeta segments for CDR3. MiXCR, run by TCRdb on the immunoSEQ multiplex PCR reads, gives a single entry per CDR3 protein. The data contain fewer than 250,000 distinct CDR3 sequences, under 95% of them singletons. The CDR3 spans 18 residues. V was clipped by 3 bases and J by 1 base, with 16 bases between them. The chain couples TRBV12-3 or TRBV12-4 to TRBJ2-6, with D possibly TRBD1 on 6 matching bases. This receptor was taken from a human donor in good health. The material sequenced was CD4+ T cells from PBMCs. In DNA form, the CDR3 reads TGTGCCAGCAGTTTCGCTTCAGGGGCGACATCTGGGGCCAACGTCCTGACTTTC. Its protein product is CASSFASGATSGANVLTF.